This TCR beta chain was found in a study of control samples from healthy donors and cancer patients. This CDR3 comprises 13 residues. Germline-derived CDR1 and CDR2 are SGHRS and YFSETQ. The V gene end was trimmed by 2 bases and the J gene end by 10 bases; junction bases not matched to a gene: 7. This clone appeared once. The protocol was immunoSEQ multiplex PCR, while the TCRdb copy is restricted to in-frame clones and leaves out a portion. The sample has 170,000 or so clones, 90% to 95% seen once. The source material was blood. This receptor was taken from a woman aged 18 to 35 in good health. This chain connects TRBV5-1 to TRBJ1-1; 8 bases fit TRBD1. CDR3: CASSFETGERAFF. CDR3 nucleotides: TGCGCCAGCAGCTTCGAGACAGGGGAGAGAGCTTTCTTT.